The rows below give T cell receptor beta chains drawn from one sample of a study of CD8+ T cells in alopecia areata. The method was immunoSEQ multiplex PCR; TCRdb's version includes in-frame clones alone and lacks a portion of them. This sample has 150,000 to 200,000 clones; roughly 61% occur once, and the top ten carry 10% to 15%. Sequenced here: CD8+ T cells sorted from blood, sampled at week 24, from a patient treated with tofacitinib. The receptor set was obtained from a human donor with alopecia areata. The CDR3 runs from the conserved cysteine through the conserved F or W.

J,V,CDR3
TRBJ2-3,TRBV6-5,CASRTPGQGQITQYF
TRBJ2-1,TRBV29-1,CSVEPGRGGVNEQFF
TRBJ1-4,TRBV7-6,CASSSRAGVAMLFF
TRBJ1-5,TRBV4-1,CASSQAGGPQPQHF
TRBJ1-2,TRBV9,CASSVSDTF
TRBJ2-3,TRBV4-2,CASSQDSGGADTQYF
TRBJ2-7,TRBV29-1,CSVGSGSYEQYF
TRBJ2-3,TRBV30,CAWSFGLAGIDTQYF
TRBJ1-1,TRBV13,CASSVTGGTEAFF
TRBJ2-1,TRBV25-1,CASSATGNNEQFF
TRBJ2-7,TRBV30,CACATGGYEQYF
TRBJ2-3,TRBV4-2,CASRARGADTQYF
TRBJ1-2,TRBV7-3,CASSYLATGVPVYGYTF
TRBJ1-2,TRBV30,CAWSVPGDGYTF
TRBJ1-3,TRBV29-1,CSVDSYSPSSGNTIYF
TRBJ2-1,TRBV5-1,CASGGQGESYNEQFF
TRBJ1-2,TRBV7-9,CASSPPGAIYGYTF
TRBJ2-3,TRBV2,CASGAATDTQYF
TRBJ1-5,TRBV7-2,CASSTEDSLQPQHF
TRBJ1-2,TRBV4-2,CASSQGETGEGTNYGYTF
TRBJ2-3,TRBV7-9,CASSSPVTSGVGDTQYF
TRBJ2-1,TRBV29-1,CSGTGTRENNEQFF
TRBJ1-1,TRBV7-2,CASSGGRTNTEAFF
TRBJ2-7,TRBV5-1,CASSLSSGRAIDEQYF
TRBJ2-1,TRBV13,CASSSAGTGDHEQFF
TRBJ2-6,TRBV13,CASSLVAESRANVLTF
TRBJ1-2,TRBV29-1,CSVEDRKFNYGYTF
TRBJ1-3,TRBV28,CASNLGNTIYF
TRBJ2-5,TRBV13,CASSETGRRIETQYF
TRBJ2-1,TRBV7-6,CASSPVAGSYNEQFF
TRBJ2-3,TRBV11-2,CASSLEVGLAVSTDTQYF
TRBJ2-3,TRBV6-5,CASSYDGAGGADTQYF
TRBJ2-1,TRBV2,CAIYRGLNEQFF
TRBJ1-5,TRBV4-2,CASSQERGGGRQPQHF
TRBJ2-2,TRBV4-1,CASSQRRTGELFF
TRBJ2-2,TRBV9,CASSVGGGATGELFF
TRBJ2-1,TRBV7-2,CASSPTDANNEQFF
TRBJ2-1,TRBV4-1,CASSRVGSSSYNEQFF
TRBJ1-1,TRBV14,CASSPVEGTEAFF
TRBJ1-2,TRBV2,CARDGEGERYGGYTF
TRBJ1-4,TRBV27,CASSWQASTNEKLFF
TRBJ2-4,TRBV5-1,CASSAGPGGGLAKNIQYF
TRBJ2-3,TRBV4-2,CASSPEAGLVSTDTQYF
TRBJ2-7,TRBV7-2,CASSSSGSPYEQYF
TRBJ2-7,TRBV14,CASGGQFYEQYF
TRBJ2-4,TRBV29-1,CSVEGQGARGIQYF
TRBJ2-5,TRBV18,CASSPRDRWETQYF